This T cell receptor (beta chain) was sequenced in a study of cytomegalovirus exposure and HLA in healthy donors. From the approximately 110-subject validation cohort, which was separate from the approximately 700-subject first cohort, the donors were drawn. TCRdb's table, derived via immunoSEQ multiplex PCR, lists solely in-frame clones and lacks some. The sample lists about 130,000 clones; roughly 94% were seen once. Turning to this clone: What it binds is not known.

Germline CDR1 reads SGHTA; CDR2 reads FQGNSA. Unmatched junction bases numbered 10, after V lost 4 bases and J lost 5 bases. This CDR3 has 15 amino acids. The study, taken as a whole, reports: The CMV antigen specificity of a few CMV-associated chains was confirmed through in vitro analysis. Listed as cytomegalovirus-associated were more than 150 TCR beta chains. Most sequenced TCRs were rare (though some public TCRs occurred in many donors).

The origin of this receptor is a woman under 30 in good health and CMV-seronegative. The sequencing input was PBMCs. The genes are TRBV7-2 and TRBJ2-5, with 7 bases lining up with TRBD2. CDR3 residues: CASSSGGRVWETQYF. CDR3 nucleotide sequence: TGTGCCAGCAGCTCGGGTGGGAGGGTGTGGGAGACCCAGTACTTC.